These T cell receptor beta chains were read from a single sample in a study of CD8+CD57+ T cells in acquired aplastic anemia. One entry per CDR3 protein results from TCRdb running MiXCR on the reads. The table lists about 160,000 distinct CDR3 sequences, around 48% of them singletons, with less than 3% in the top ten. Specimen: sorted CD4+, CD8+, or CD8+CD57+ T cells (not recorded which) from PBMCs. These receptors all stem from a human donor with aplastic anemia. The CDR3 runs from the conserved cysteine through the conserved F or W. D genes are given only for firm matches. Size tells how often a clone was seen (once, few, many) or the class of an expanded clone, and some rows leave it out.

cdr3_length	clone_size	d_call	v_call	j_call	cdr3_nt	cdr3_aa
11	many	NA	TRBV28	TRBJ2-1	TGTGCCAGCAGTTTTCAGGGTGAGCAGTTCTTC	CASSFQGEQFF
14	NA	TRBD1	TRBV29-1	TRBJ2-7	TGCAGCGCCCGGGGCCGGGACAGCTCCTACGAGCAGTACTTC	CSARGRDSSYEQYF
15	NA	TRBD1	TRBV19	TRBJ1-5	TGTGCCAGTAGTGTACCGGGACAGGGAAAGCAGCCCCAGCATTTT	CASSVPGQGKQPQHF
15	NA	TRBD1	TRBV6-2/TRBV6-3	TRBJ1-4	TGTGCCAGCAGTTTCCGGGACAGGGTAAACGAAAAACTGTTTTTT	CASSFRDRVNEKLFF
14	NA	NA	TRBV5-1	TRBJ2-5	TGCGCCAGCAGCTTGGTGGACAGCCAAGAGACCCAGTACTTC	CASSLVDSQETQYF
15	few	TRBD2	TRBV10-3	TRBJ2-2	TGTGCCATCAGGCTGAGCGGGAGCGACACCGGGGAGCTGTTTTTT	CAIRLSGSDTGELFF
16	NA	NA	TRBV20-1	TRBJ1-5	TGCAGTGCTAGATCCGCAATCAGGGGTGACGGTCAGCCCCAGCATTTT	CSARSAIRGDGQPQHF
12	many	NA	TRBV6-6	TRBJ2-1	TGTGCCAGCAGTTACGACGGCAATGAGCAGTTCTTC	CASSYDGNEQFF
13	NA	NA	TRBV25-1	TRBJ1-1	TGTGCCAGCAGTGAATGGGCGGGGGCTGAAGCTTTCTTT	CASSEWAGAEAFF
17	NA	TRBD1	TRBV24-1	TRBJ2-4	TGTGCCACCAGTGATTTTAGGGGGCTCAGAGCCAAAAACATTCAGTACTTC	CATSDFRGLRAKNIQYF
13	NA	TRBD2	TRBV7-2	TRBJ2-1	TGTGCCAGCGGGCTAGCGGTTTACAATGAGCAGTTCTTC	CASGLAVYNEQFF
14	once	TRBD1	TRBV5-1	TRBJ2-1	TGCGCCAGCAGCTTGTACGGGACAGACAATGAGCAGTTCTTC	CASSLYGTDNEQFF
16	NA	TRBD1	TRBV10-3	TRBJ2-7	TGTGCCATCAGTGAATCTGGGACAGGGCTCGGCTACGAGCAGTACTTC	CAISESGTGLGYEQYF
14	many	NA	TRBV7-9	TRBJ1-2	TGTGCCAGCAGCTTAGAGGTCTCAAACTATGGCTACACCTTC	CASSLEVSNYGYTF
13	few	NA	TRBV24-1	TRBJ2-3	TGTGCCACCAGTGATGCCGGCGCCCAGGCGCAGTATTTT	CATSDAGAQAQYF
14	NA	NA	TRBV18	TRBJ2-5	TGTGCCAGCTCACTAAGGGACAATAAAGAGACCCAGTACTTC	CASSLRDNKETQYF
13	NA	TRBD1	TRBV29-1	TRBJ1-2	TGCAGCGTTGTGGGACAGGGGAAGGATGGCTACACCTTC	CSVVGQGKDGYTF
17	NA	TRBD1	TRBV25-1	TRBJ2-7	TGTGCCAGCAGTGAATATGCCGGGACAGGGCGCGGCTACGAGCAGTACTTC	CASSEYAGTGRGYEQYF
14	NA	TRBD2	TRBV2	TRBJ2-1	TGTGCCAGCAGCTCGGGGGGGCGGGGCAATGAGCAGTTCTTC	CASSSGGRGNEQFF
14	many	NA	TRBV12-3/TRBV12-4	TRBJ1-4	TGTGCCAGCAGTGAGACTGCAACTAATGAAAAACTGTTTTTT	CASSETATNEKLFF
15	many	TRBD2	TRBV29-1	TRBJ2-3	TGCAGCGTTCCCGGGACTAGCGGGAGCACAGATACGCAGTATTTT	CSVPGTSGSTDTQYF
13	NA	NA	TRBV10-3	TRBJ1-1	TGTGCCATCAGGCTCGACAGATACACTGAAGCTTTCTTT	CAIRLDRYTEAFF
14	NA	NA	TRBV20-1	TRBJ1-6	TGCAGTGCTAGAGACCCTCAGGGACATTCACCCCTCCACTTT	CSARDPQGHSPLHF
14	many	NA	TRBV5-5	TRBJ2-1	TGTGCCAGCAGCTTGGGTGGTTGGGACAATGAGCAGTTCTTC	CASSLGGWDNEQFF
12	many	NA	TRBV9	TRBJ2-7	TGTGCCAGCAGCGCTAGGGGTGGCGAGCAGTACTTC	CASSARGGEQYF
14	NA	NA	TRBV6-1	TRBJ2-7	TGTGCCAGCAGTCCTATGATGGGGAGCCACGAGCAGTACTTC	CASSPMMGSHEQYF
14	NA	TRBD1	TRBV7-2	TRBJ1-5	TGTGCCAGCAGCAACAGGGGCGGCAATCAGCCCCAGCATTTT	CASSNRGGNQPQHF
16	NA	TRBD1	TRBV9	TRBJ2-3	TGTGCCAGCAGCGTGCCGACAGGGTCAATCTCAGATACGCAGTATTTT	CASSVPTGSISDTQYF
14	NA	TRBD2	TRBV7-6	TRBJ2-7	TGTGCCAGCAGCTCCTCTAGCGGGGGATACGAGCAGTACTTC	CASSSSSGGYEQYF
14	many	NA	TRBV20-1	TRBJ1-2	TGCAGTGCTAGAGATCCCTCCCCGGACTATGGCTACACCTTC	CSARDPSPDYGYTF